A single sample gave rise to the 18 T cell receptor beta chains below, sequenced in a study of response to subunit inactivated influenza vaccine. TCRdb recomputed calls from the RT-PCR reads with MiXCR, one row per CDR3 protein. Of around 500,000 distinct CDR3 sequences listed, about 10% are singletons. The sample here was PBMCs from blood, taken roughly 6 weeks after vaccination. These receptors came from a man in his fifties who received an inactivated influenza vaccine.

This clonotype appeared a few times. This chain connects TRBV4-3 to TRBJ2-3; 8 positions agree with TRBD2. V lost 0 bases, J lost 5 bases, and 4 bases stayed unmatched. This CDR3 region has 15 residues. Germline loops: CDR1 LGHNA, CDR2 YSLEER. The CDR3 here is CASSQDPAGGDTQYF. The DNA of the CDR3 is TGCGCCAGCAGCCAAGATCCCGCGGGGGGAGATACGCAGTATTTT.

This sequence joins TRBV7-9 and TRBJ2-7, with D possibly being TRBD2 (5 bases). The CDR3 length is 15 residues. CDR1 and CDR2 (germline): SEHNR, FQNEAQ (reference sequence). V lost 1 base to trimming and J lost 2 bases, with 12 bases between them. The CDR3 region is CASSLVGLEAYEQYF. CDR3 in DNA: TGTGCCAGCAGCTTAGTCGGACTGGAGGCCTACGAGCAGTACTTC.

The chain employs TRBV20-1 and TRBJ2-1, with D unresolved. V lost 0 bases to trimming and J lost 5 bases, with 8 bases between them. Germline CDR1 and CDR2: DFQATT and SNEGSKA (reference sequence). The CDR3 has 13 residues. DNA for the CDR3: TGCAGTGCTAGAGACCCATCTAACAATGAGCAGTTCTTC. Translating it yields CSARDPSNNEQFF.

The chain combines TRBV20-1 with TRBJ1-2; D ambiguous. The CDR3 runs to 13 residues. V lost 6 bases and J lost 5, with 16 bases in between. CDR1 is DFQATT, CDR2 SNEGSKA, per germline (reference sequence). DNA for the CDR3: TGCAGTGCCGAAAATACAGCCATATATGGCTACACCTTC. This translates into CSAENTAIYGYTF.

This clonotype was recorded many times. V usage is TRBV9 and J usage is TRBJ2-5, with 11 bases fitting TRBD1. The germline gives CDR1 SGDLS, CDR2 YYNGEE. This CDR3 comprises 14 residues. The ends lost 3 bases at V and 5 bases at J; junction bases unmatched: 3. CDR3 bases: TGTGCCAGCAGCGGGACAGGGGGCAGTGAGACCCAGTACTTC. It translates to CASSGTGGSETQYF. Full variable domain (rest looked up from reference TRBV9 and TRBJ2-5): DSGVTQTPKHLITATGQRVTLRCSPRSGDLSVYWYQQSLDQGLQFLIQYYNGEERAKGNILERFSAQQFPDLHSELNLSSLELGDSALYFCASSGTGGSETQYFGPGTRLLVL.

This clonotype was seen only a few times. The chain uses TRBV12-3 or TRBV12-4 and TRBJ2-1; D is uncertain. V lost 7 bases, J lost 8 bases, and 21 bases lay in between. This CDR3 is built from 15 residues. The CDR3 nucleotides are TGTGCCAGCATACTAACTACCCAAGGATTGCATGAGCAGTTCTTC. Translation gives CASILTTQGLHEQFF.

The chain recombines TRBV3-1 with TRBJ2-3; tentative D call: TRBD2 (6 bases). This CDR3 is built from 14 residues. Germline assignment: CDR1 LGHDT and CDR2 YNNKEL (reference sequence). The V gene lost 3 bases and the J gene lost 1 base, with 8 bases spanning the gap. The CDR3 sequence: CASSHTGGTDTQYF. In DNA, the CDR3 is TGTGCCAGCAGCCATACGGGAGGCACAGATACGCAGTATTTT.

The chain couples TRBV15 to TRBJ2-7; D is unclear. The CDR3 has 14 residues. Germline V gene lookup returns CDR1 LNHNV and CDR2 YYDKDF (reference sequence). V lost 1 base and J lost 6, with 13 bases in between. In DNA form, the CDR3 reads TGTGCCACCAGCAGAGCGGACCTCCTCGGCGAGCAGTACTTC. Translation: CATSRADLLGEQYF.

This clonotype was found a few times. The genes are TRBV12-3 or TRBV12-4 and TRBJ1-1; maybe TRBD1 (6 bases). V was shortened by 5 bases and J by 1 base, with 11 bases between the two germline ends. The CDR3 length is 14 residues. The CDR3: CASSMTGSNTEAFF. The CDR3 coding sequence is TGTGCCAGCAGTATGACAGGTTCGAACACTGAAGCTTTCTTT.

The J gene is TRBJ2-7, the V gene TRBV7-8, with D tentatively TRBD1 (6 bases). Deletions cut 6 bases from V and 5 bases from J, with 17 bases between. This CDR3 comprises 14 residues. CDR1 and CDR2 (germline): SGHVS, FQNEAQ. CDR3 region: CASRRQADGNEQYF. CDR3 sequence (DNA): TGTGCCAGCAGACGACAGGCGGACGGGAACGAGCAGTACTTC.

V usage is TRBV5-1 and J usage is TRBJ2-2; D might be TRBD1 or TRBD2, each matching 5 bases. Trimming took off 8 bases at V and 4 bases at J, with 15 bases between the two ends. The CDR3 has 14 residues. Germline CDR1 is SGHRS and CDR2 is YFSETQ. DNA of the CDR3: TGCGCCAGTCACCTGAGAGGGGCCACCGGGGAGCTGTTTTTT. Translating it yields CASHLRGATGELFF.

This clonotype was observed a handful of times. The chain links TRBV29-1 to TRBJ2-1; D gene unclear. The CDR3 loop spans 14 amino acids. The V and J ends lost 3 bases and 0 bases respectively, with 9 bases between them. Germline CDR1 and CDR2: SQVTM and ANQGSEA. The CDR3 sequence is CSVDDTLSYNEQFF. The CDR3 DNA reads as TGCAGCGTTGACGACACTCTCTCCTACAATGAGCAGTTCTTC.

J is TRBJ2-7 and V is TRBV4-3, with TRBD2 identical over 8 bases. This CDR3 is 16 amino acids long. Germline CDR1 is LGHNA and CDR2 is YSLEER. The J segment lost 3 bases and the V segment lost 5 bases, leaving 12 bases of the junction unmatched. The CDR3 protein is CASSTDTSGRVYEQYF. In DNA form, the CDR3 reads TGCGCCAGCAGCACCGACACAAGCGGGAGAGTCTACGAGCAGTACTTC.

This clonotype was seen repeatedly, ten times or more. This sequence joins TRBV20-1 and TRBJ2-5; maybe TRBD2 (5 bases). Trimming left V 0 bases short and J 2 bases short, with 16 bases between. Germline loops: CDR1 DFQATT, CDR2 SNEGSKA (reference sequence). This CDR3 is 16 amino acids long. As DNA, the CDR3 is TGCAGTGCTAGAGATGGATCCGGGGTCAGGCAAGAGACCCAGTACTTC. It specifies CSARDGSGVRQETQYF.

This clonotype has only a few counts. The V and J genes are TRBV27 and TRBJ1-5; D is ambiguous. This CDR3 spans 13 amino acids. Germline loops: CDR1 MNHEY, CDR2 SMNVEV (reference sequence). Trimming shortened V by 3 bases and J by 6 bases, and 9 bases separated the two germline ends. CDR3 sequence: CASSFTRSQPQHF. In nucleotides, the CDR3 is TGTGCCAGCAGTTTCACGAGGAGTCAGCCCCAGCATTTT.

The V call is TRBV6-1, the J call TRBJ1-4, with 8 bases aligning to TRBD1. J gave up 7 bases and V 7 bases, and 5 bases lay outside the gene matches. Per the germline V gene, CDR1 is MNHNS and CDR2 is SASEGT. The CDR3 is 13 residues long. The CDR3 DNA is TGTGCCAGCATAGGACAGGGATTTGAAAAACTGTTTTTT. This sequence encodes CASIGQGFEKLFF.

The chain links TRBV15 to TRBJ2-5; D call uncertain. The CDR3 length is 16 residues. V lost 0 bases, J lost 0 bases, and 11 bases lay in between. The V gene's germline CDR1 is LNHNV and CDR2 YYDKDF (reference sequence). The CDR3 is CATSRERGLYQETQYF. Here the CDR3 DNA reads TGTGCCACCAGCAGAGAGCGCGGCTTGTACCAAGAGACCCAGTACTTC. Using reference TRBV15 and TRBJ2-5 for the parts outside the CDR3, the full variable domain is DAMVIQNPRYQVTQFGKPVTLSCSQTLNHNVMYWYQQKSSQAPKLLFHYYDKDFNNEADTPDNFQSRRPNTSFCFLDIRSPGLGDTAMYLCATSRERGLYQETQYFGPGTRLLVL.

Regarding this clonotype: At one end, the junction sequence differs from germline, possibly due to a read error. This rearrangement joins TRBV20-1 to TRBJ2-5, with 10 bases that match TRBD1. CDR1 and CDR2 (germline): DFQATT, SNEGSKA (reference sequence). This CDR3 contains 12 residues. The CDR3 spells CSARRTGGTKNF. The CDR3 DNA sequence: TGCAGTGCTAGAAGGACAGGGGGTACCAAGAACTTC.